The source of this T cell receptor (beta chain) is a study of lymphopenia after photon versus proton radiotherapy. Germline-derived CDR1 and CDR2 are SGDLS and YYNGEE. Trimming took off 4 bases at V and 1 base at J, with 9 bases between the two ends. The CDR3 runs to 14 residues. Sequencing was performed with immunoSEQ multiplex PCR; in TCRdb, only in-frame clones are kept and a portion is missing. The sample lists tens of thousands of clones, roughly 90% occurring once. This receptor was identified in a middle-aged woman with cholangiocarcinoma. This material consisted of peripheral blood, taken from a patient treated with photon-based radiotherapy. This chain links TRBV9 with TRBJ2-4; no firm D call. The CDR3 coding sequence is TGTGCCAGCAGCCCTATGGGGGCCAAAAACATTCAGTACTTC. Encoded protein: CASSPMGAKNIQYF.